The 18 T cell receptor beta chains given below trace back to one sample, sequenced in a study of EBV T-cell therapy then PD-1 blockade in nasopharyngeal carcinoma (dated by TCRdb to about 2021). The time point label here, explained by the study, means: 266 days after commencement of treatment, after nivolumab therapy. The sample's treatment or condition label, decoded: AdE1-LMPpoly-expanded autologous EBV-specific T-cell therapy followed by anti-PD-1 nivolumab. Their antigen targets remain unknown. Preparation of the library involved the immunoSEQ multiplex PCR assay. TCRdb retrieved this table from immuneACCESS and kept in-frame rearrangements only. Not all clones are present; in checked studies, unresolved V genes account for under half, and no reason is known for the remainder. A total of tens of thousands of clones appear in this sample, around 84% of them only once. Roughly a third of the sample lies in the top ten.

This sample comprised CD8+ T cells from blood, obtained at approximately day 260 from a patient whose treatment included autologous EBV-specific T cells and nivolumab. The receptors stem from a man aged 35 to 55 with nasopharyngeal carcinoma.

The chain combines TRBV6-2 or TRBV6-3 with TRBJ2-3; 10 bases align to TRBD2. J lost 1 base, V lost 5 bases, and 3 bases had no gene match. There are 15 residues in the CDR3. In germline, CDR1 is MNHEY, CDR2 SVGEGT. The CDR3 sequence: CASSALAGGTDTQYF. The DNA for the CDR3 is TGTGCCAGCAGTGCTCTAGCGGGGGGCACAGATACGCAGTATTTT.

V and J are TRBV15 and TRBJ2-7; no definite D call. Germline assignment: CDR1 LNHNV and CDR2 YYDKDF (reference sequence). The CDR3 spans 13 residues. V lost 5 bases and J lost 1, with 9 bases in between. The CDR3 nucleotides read TGTGCCACCAGCGGTCTAGTATCCTACGAGCAGTACTTC. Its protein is CATSGLVSYEQYF.

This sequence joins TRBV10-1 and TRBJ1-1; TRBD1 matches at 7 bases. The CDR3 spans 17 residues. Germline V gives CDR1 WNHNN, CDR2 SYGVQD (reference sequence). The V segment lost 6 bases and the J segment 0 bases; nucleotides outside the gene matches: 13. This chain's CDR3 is CASRGGRGVVMNTEAFF. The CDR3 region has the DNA TGCGCCAGCAGAGGGGGCCGTGGGGTAGTTATGAACACTGAAGCTTTCTTT.

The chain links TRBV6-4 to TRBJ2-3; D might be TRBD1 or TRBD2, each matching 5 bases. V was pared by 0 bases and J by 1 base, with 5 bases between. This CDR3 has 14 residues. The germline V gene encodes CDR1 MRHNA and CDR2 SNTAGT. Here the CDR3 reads CASSDSGGTDTQYF. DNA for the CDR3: TGTGCCAGCAGTGACTCGGGGGGCACAGATACGCAGTATTTT.

The DNA for the CDR3 is TGTGCCAGCAGCTATCGACAGGGGGCTCATGAGCAGTTCTTC. It specifies CASSYRQGAHEQFF. The chain is built from TRBV7-6 and TRBJ2-1, with 10 bases that match TRBD1. Trimming at V came to 4 bases and at J to 8 bases, leaving 5 bases not matched to a gene. The germline gives CDR1 SGHVS, CDR2 FNYEAQ. This CDR3 has 14 residues. The full variable domain, completed using reference TRBV7-6 and TRBJ2-1, is GAGVSQSPRYKVTKRGQDVALRCDPISGHVSLYWYRQALGQGPEFLTYFNYEAQQDKSGLPNDRFSAERPEGSISTLTIQRTEQRDSAMYRCASSYRQGAHEQFFGPGTRLTVL.

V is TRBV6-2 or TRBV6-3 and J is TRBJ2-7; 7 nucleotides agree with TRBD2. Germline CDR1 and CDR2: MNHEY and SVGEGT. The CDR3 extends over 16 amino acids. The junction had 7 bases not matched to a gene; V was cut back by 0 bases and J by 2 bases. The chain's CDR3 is CASSYSLRGSPYEQYF. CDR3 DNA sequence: TGTGCCAGCAGTTACTCGTTGCGGGGGAGCCCCTACGAGCAGTACTTC.

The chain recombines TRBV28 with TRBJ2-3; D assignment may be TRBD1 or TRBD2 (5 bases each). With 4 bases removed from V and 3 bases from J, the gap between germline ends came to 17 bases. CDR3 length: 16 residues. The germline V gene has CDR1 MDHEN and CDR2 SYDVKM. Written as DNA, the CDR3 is TGTGCCAGCAGTTCAATACTAGTAGGGGATACAGATACGCAGTATTTT. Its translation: CASSSILVGDTDTQYF.

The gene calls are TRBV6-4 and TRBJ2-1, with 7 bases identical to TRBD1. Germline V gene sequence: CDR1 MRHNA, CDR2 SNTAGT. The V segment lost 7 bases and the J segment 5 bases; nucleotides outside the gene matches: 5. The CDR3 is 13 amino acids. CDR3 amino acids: CASTQGDNNEQFF. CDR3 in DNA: TGTGCCAGCACGCAGGGGGATAACAATGAGCAGTTCTTC.

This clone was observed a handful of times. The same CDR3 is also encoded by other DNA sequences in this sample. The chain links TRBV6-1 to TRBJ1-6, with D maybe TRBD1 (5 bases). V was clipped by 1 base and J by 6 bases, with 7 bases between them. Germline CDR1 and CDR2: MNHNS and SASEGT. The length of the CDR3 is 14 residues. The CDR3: CASSEGGVNSPLHF. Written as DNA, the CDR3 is TGTGCCAGCAGTGAAGGGGGGGTTAATTCACCCCTCCACTTT.

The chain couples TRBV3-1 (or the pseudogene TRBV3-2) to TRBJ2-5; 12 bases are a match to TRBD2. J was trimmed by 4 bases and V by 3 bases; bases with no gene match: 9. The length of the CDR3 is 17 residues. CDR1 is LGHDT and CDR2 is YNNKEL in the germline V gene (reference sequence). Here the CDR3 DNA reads TGTGCCAGCAGCCATGGGCTAGCGGGGGGGCCAGGAGAGACCCAGTACTTC. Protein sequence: CASSHGLAGGPGETQYF.

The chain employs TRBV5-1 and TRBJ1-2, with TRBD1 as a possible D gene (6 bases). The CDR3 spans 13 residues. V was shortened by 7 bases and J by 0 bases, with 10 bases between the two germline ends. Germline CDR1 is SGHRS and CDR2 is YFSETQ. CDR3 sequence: CASGGHTNYGYTF. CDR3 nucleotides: TGCGCCAGCGGGGGGCATACTAACTATGGCTACACCTTC.

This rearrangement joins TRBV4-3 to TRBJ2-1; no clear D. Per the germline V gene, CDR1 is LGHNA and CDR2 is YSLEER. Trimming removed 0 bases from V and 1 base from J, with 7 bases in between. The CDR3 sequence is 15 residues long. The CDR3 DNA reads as TGCGCCAGCAGCCAAGACTACAGTTCCTACAATGAGCAGTTCTTC. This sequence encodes CASSQDYSSYNEQFF.

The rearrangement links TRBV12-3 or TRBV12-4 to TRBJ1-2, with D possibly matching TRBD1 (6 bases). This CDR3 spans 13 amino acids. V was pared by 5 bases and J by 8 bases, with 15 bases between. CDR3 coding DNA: TGTGCCAGCAGTCGGAACAGGGTCGAAGGCTACACCTTC. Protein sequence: CASSRNRVEGYTF.

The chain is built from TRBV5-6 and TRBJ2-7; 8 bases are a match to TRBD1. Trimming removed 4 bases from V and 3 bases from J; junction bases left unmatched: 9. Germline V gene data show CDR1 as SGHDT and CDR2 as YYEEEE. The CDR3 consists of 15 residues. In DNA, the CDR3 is TGTGCCAGCAGCGTCGGGACAGGCGATTACTACGAGCAGTACTTC. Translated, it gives CASSVGTGDYYEQYF.

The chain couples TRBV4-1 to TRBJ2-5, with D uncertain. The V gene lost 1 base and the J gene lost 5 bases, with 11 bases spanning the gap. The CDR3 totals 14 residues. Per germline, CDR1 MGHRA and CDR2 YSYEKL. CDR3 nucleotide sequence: TGCGCCAGCAGCCAAGGGTATAGTATGGAGACCCAGTACTTC. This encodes CASSQGYSMETQYF.

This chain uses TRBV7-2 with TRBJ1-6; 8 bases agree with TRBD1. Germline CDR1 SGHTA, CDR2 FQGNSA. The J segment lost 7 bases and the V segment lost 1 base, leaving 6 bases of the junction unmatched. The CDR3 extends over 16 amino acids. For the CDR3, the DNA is TGTGCCAGCAGCTTAGGGACAGGGTTGGGGAATTCACCCCTCCACTTT. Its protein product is CASSLGTGLGNSPLHF.

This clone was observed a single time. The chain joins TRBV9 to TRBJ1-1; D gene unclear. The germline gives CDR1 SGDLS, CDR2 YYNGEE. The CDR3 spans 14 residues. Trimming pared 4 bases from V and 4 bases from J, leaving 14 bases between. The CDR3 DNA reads TGTGCCAGCAGCCCCCCCACCAGGAGCACTGAAGCTTTCTTT. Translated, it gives CASSPPTRSTEAFF.

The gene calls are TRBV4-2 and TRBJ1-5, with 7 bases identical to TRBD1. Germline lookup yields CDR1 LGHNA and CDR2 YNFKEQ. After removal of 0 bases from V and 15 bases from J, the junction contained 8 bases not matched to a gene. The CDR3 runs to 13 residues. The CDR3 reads CASSQEGQVNLHF. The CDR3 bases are TGTGCCAGCAGCCAAGAAGGACAGGTCAATTTGCATTTT.